This TCR beta chain appears in the sequencing data of a study of T cell responses to AZD1222 COVID-19 vaccine. The assay was immunoSEQ multiplex PCR, and TCRdb's table has in-frame clones only and misses some. The top ten clones hold over 6.5% of a sample with 130,000 or so clones, 85% to 95% of them seen once. Points from the study as a whole: Among the donors, most were white British and more were female, and clonal diversity was possibly underestimated. Sampling that yielded the repertoires occurred only after the peak T cell response. Two AZD1222 doses significantly raised spike-specific TCR breadth and depth over controls. Baseline serology detected seropositivity in only six AZD1222 recipients.

With respect to this clone: Its specificity is not known.

This CDR3 region has 14 residues. Germline values: CDR1 MNHEY, CDR2 SVGAGI. Trimming removed 5 bases from V and 5 bases from J, with 15 bases in between. The TCR was taken from an adult in good health. The source material was peripheral blood, sampled on day 0 of AZD1222 vaccination. This chain connects TRBV6-5 to TRBJ1-2; D perhaps matches TRBD1 (6 bases). CDR3 in amino acids: CASSPPGGGYGYTF. As DNA, the CDR3 is TGTGCCAGCAGTCCCCCGGGAGGGGGGTATGGCTACACCTTC.